Following are 5 T cell receptor beta chains from one sample sequenced in a study of molecular identifiers for immune sequencing clone quantification (dated by TCRdb to the late 2010s). Receptors were amplified or captured by PCR. TCRdb lists the instrument as Illumina HiSeq 4000. TCRdb reprocessed the public reads (quality trimming at Q25 with fastp, clone calling with MiXCR) and kept in-frame beta chains. Rows merge per CDR3 protein into single entries with the most common DNA and genes. The sample table shows tens of thousands of distinct CDR3 sequences, and 15% to 20% are seen once. Approximately 1.5% of the sample is in the top ten clones. Sequenced: naive CD8+ T cells from blood, with Jurkat cell RNA spiked in. What the cell subset or site label conveys for this sample: FACS-sorted CD8+CD4-CCR7+CD45RA+ naive T cells. These receptors originate from a human donor in good health. Some libraries in this study had Jurkat cell RNA spiked in.

This clonotype was detected many times. A junction boundary mismatches the germline segment, possibly from a read error. V and J are TRBV7-7 and TRBJ2-5, with D perhaps TRBD2 (6 bases). In germline, CDR1 is SSHAT, CDR2 FNYEAQ (reference sequence). The CDR3 contains 15 residues. The DNA of the CDR3 is TGTGCTAGCAGCTTACTAGCCACGGTTCAAGAGACCCAGTACTTC. Residues: CASSLLATVQETQYF.

Ten or more counts support this clonotype. The genes are TRBV24-1 and TRBJ2-1; the D gene is possibly TRBD2 (6 bases). The V end lost 1 base, the J end lost 4 bases, and 7 bases lay between the germline ends. There are 14 residues in the CDR3. Germline CDR1 is KGHDR and CDR2 is SFDVKD. The CDR3, as DNA: TGTGCCACCAGTGATTTTGCGGGGTACAATGAGCAGTTCTTC. Its translation is CATSDFAGYNEQFF.

In its sample, this clonotype was seen many times. This chain joins TRBV13 and TRBJ2-7; TRBD2 matches at 13 bases. Germline V gene lookup returns CDR1 PRHDT and CDR2 FYEKMQ (reference sequence). Trimming at V came to 4 bases and at J to 0 bases, leaving 6 bases not matched to a gene. This CDR3 spans 17 amino acids. The CDR3 bases are TGTGCCAGCAGCTCGACCGGGACTAGCGGGGTCTCCTACGAGCAGTACTTC. Its protein is CASSSTGTSGVSYEQYF.

This clonotype was observed at least ten times. The chain joins TRBV6-2 or TRBV6-3 to TRBJ2-1; 9 nucleotides agree with TRBD2. The CDR3 is 15 amino acids. With V trimmed by 6 bases and J by 0 bases, 3 bases remained unmatched. In germline, CDR1 is MNHEY, CDR2 SVGEGT. The CDR3 region is CASSLSGSSYNEQFF. The CDR3 DNA sequence: TGTGCCAGCAGCCTTAGCGGGAGCTCCTACAATGAGCAGTTCTTC.

This clonotype was seen more than once but under ten times. This chain connects TRBV12-5 to TRBJ1-1; D gene uncertain. The CDR3 totals 15 residues. Germline CDR1 is LGHNT and CDR2 is FRNRAP. V gave up 0 bases and J gave up 5 bases, with 13 bases separating them. This CDR3 is CASGLVSGITTEAFF. CDR3 DNA sequence: TGTGCTAGTGGTTTGGTGTCGGGGATTACAACTGAAGCTTTCTTT.